This T cell receptor beta chain derives from a study of CD8 T cells in Susac syndrome. cDNA came from about 0.5 to 1 ug RNA primed by random hexamers. An immunoSEQ multiplex PCR generated amplified TCR beta CDR3 products spanning 54 Vbeta and 13 Jbeta. From the immunoSEQ multiplex PCR reads, TCRdb called clonotypes with MiXCR, one entry per CDR3 protein. This table has 150,000 to 200,000 distinct CDR3 sequences, 90% to 95% appearing once. This CDR3 region has 13 residues. Germline values: CDR1 SQVTM, CDR2 ANQGSEA. Losses at the gene ends were 4 bases for V and 5 bases for J; bases not matched to a gene: 4. The study's findings and limits: Only a relatively small number of individuals were included in the TCR sequencing and HLA analysis.

For this clonotype: Antigen unknown.

The receptor comes from a human donor with multiple sclerosis. This chain links TRBV29-1 with TRBJ2-3; 9 bases align to TRBD2. Source material: CD4+ T cells from PBMCs. For the CDR3, the DNA is TGCAGCGTTGTAGGACTAGCGCTAGATACGCAGTATTTT. As protein: CSVVGLALDTQYF.